The 29 T cell receptor beta chains below come from one sample, sequenced in a study of blood T cell repertoires in COVID-19. Method: immunoSEQ multiplex PCR; TCRdb's copy keeps in-frame clones and lacks some. The profile shows under 250,000 clones, about four fifths of them singletons. Sequenced sample: peripheral blood. The receptors come from a man aged 25 to 45 who had recovered from COVID-19.

V gene TRBV4-2 combines with J gene TRBJ2-2; 8 bases are a match to TRBD2. The length of the CDR3 is 20 residues. The germline V gene has CDR1 LGHNA and CDR2 YNFKEQ. V lost 1 base to trimming and J lost 1 base; unmatched junction nucleotides: 14. CDR3 coding DNA: TGTGCCAGCAGCCAAGGACACGGGGGGGCGAGTTACATGAACACCGGGGAGCTGTTTTTT. Translation gives CASSQGHGGASYMNTGELFF.

V gene TRBV2 combines with J gene TRBJ2-1, with D maybe TRBD1 (5 bases). CDR1 SNHLY and CDR2 FYNNEI come from the germline V gene. V was pared by 3 bases and J by 2 bases, with 8 bases between. The length of the CDR3 is 14 residues. CDR3 sequence: CASSDDRPYNEQFF. The CDR3 nucleotides read TGTGCCAGCAGTGACGACAGACCCTACAATGAGCAGTTCTTC.

This clone was seen a few times. This chain joins TRBV3-1 (or the pseudogene TRBV3-2) and TRBJ1-5; TRBD1 aligns across 8 bases. V was pared by 0 bases and J by 0 bases, with 13 bases of the junction left unmatched. Germline loops: CDR1 LGHDT, CDR2 YNNKEL (reference sequence). The CDR3 extends over 20 amino acids. The CDR3 sequence: CASSQEPGTGRWYSNQPQHF. In nucleotides, the CDR3 is TGTGCCAGCAGCCAAGAGCCCGGGACAGGACGATGGTATAGCAATCAGCCCCAGCATTTT.

The chain combines TRBV19 with TRBJ1-5; 9 bases agree with TRBD1. Germline V gene sequence: CDR1 LNHDA, CDR2 SQIVND (reference sequence). With V trimmed by 7 bases and J by 6 bases, 7 bases remained unmatched. This CDR3 is 14 amino acids long. The CDR3 sequence is CASNLQGAVQPQHF. The CDR3, as DNA: TGTGCCAGTAATTTACAGGGGGCGGTTCAGCCCCAGCATTTT.

The chain combines TRBV19 with TRBJ1-2, with D possibly matching TRBD1 (5 bases). There are 14 residues in the CDR3. Trimming shortened V by 7 bases and J by 2 bases, and 14 bases separated the two germline ends. The germline gives CDR1 LNHDA, CDR2 SQIVND (reference sequence). The CDR3 DNA reads as TGTGCCAGTACCCCACCGGACAAGAACTATGGCTACACCTTC. It yields the protein CASTPPDKNYGYTF.

V and J are TRBV19 and TRBJ1-4; 7 bases agree with TRBD1. The CDR3 has 12 residues. Germline trimming cut 5 bases from V and 8 bases from J; bases unmatched to any gene: 2. Germline CDR1 LNHDA, CDR2 SQIVND (reference sequence). Written as DNA, the CDR3 is TGTGCCAGTAGTCGGGACAGAGAAAAACTGTTTTTT. Encoded protein: CASSRDREKLFF.

This chain uses TRBV7-3 with TRBJ2-1; the match to TRBD1 covers 8 bases. Germline V gene data show CDR1 as SGHTA and CDR2 as FQGTGA. The CDR3 is made up of 13 amino acids. With V trimmed by 5 bases and J by 9 bases, 6 bases remained unmatched. DNA of the CDR3: TGTGCCAGCAGCCTGGGACAGGTGGGTGAGCAGTTCTTC. It is translated as CASSLGQVGEQFF.

This chain uses TRBV14 with TRBJ1-2, with a weak D call TRBD1 (5 bases). V lost 5 bases to trimming and J lost 3 bases, with 7 bases between them. The CDR3 extends over 12 amino acids. Per the germline V gene, CDR1 is SGHDN and CDR2 is FVKESK. Here the CDR3 DNA reads TGTGCCAGCAGCTCGGGGGACTATGGCTACACCTTC. It translates to CASSSGDYGYTF.

This clone was counted between two and nine times. This rearrangement joins TRBV7-6 to TRBJ2-1, with TRBD1 identical over 9 bases. The ends lost 0 bases at V and 10 bases at J; junction bases unmatched: 13. Germline values: CDR1 SGHVS, CDR2 FNYEAQ. The CDR3 is made up of 17 amino acids. The CDR3 sequence is CASSLASWDRDPSEQFF. DNA for the CDR3: TGTGCCAGCAGCTTAGCGTCATGGGACAGGGACCCATCGGAGCAGTTCTTC.

The chain recombines TRBV11-2 with TRBJ1-5; weak D call: TRBD1 (5 bases). V was pared by 4 bases and J by 6 bases, with 19 bases between. The germline CDR1 and CDR2 sequences are SGHAT and FQNNGV. This CDR3 contains 16 residues. CDR3 sequence reads: CASSSHGTGFGQPQHF. DNA of the CDR3: TGTGCCAGCAGCTCCCACGGAACAGGTTTCGGTCAGCCCCAGCATTTT.

The rearrangement joins TRBV18 to TRBJ2-7, with TRBD1 identical over 7 bases. The V gene's germline CDR1 is KGHSH and CDR2 LQKENI. The V gene end was trimmed by 6 bases and the J gene end by 2 bases; junction bases not matched to a gene: 16. The CDR3 has 17 amino acids. The CDR3 DNA is TGTGCCAGCTCGAAAAACGAGGGGGCGCTTCCTCCCTACGAGCAGTACGTC. Translating gives CASSKNEGALPPYEQYV.

This chain joins TRBV6-5 and TRBJ1-2; D possibly corresponds to TRBD1 (5 bases). Germline-derived CDR1 and CDR2 are MNHEY and SVGAGI. V was cut by 6 bases and J by 3 bases, with 8 bases left in between. The CDR3 runs 12 residues. This CDR3 reads CASRKGDYGYTF. The CDR3 region has the DNA TGTGCCAGCAGAAAAGGGGACTATGGCTACACCTTC.

The chain joins TRBV7-9 to TRBJ2-5; D may be TRBD1 (5 bases). CDR3 length equals 12 residues. Per the germline V gene, CDR1 is SEHNR and CDR2 is FQNEAQ (reference sequence). The V end was cut by 8 bases, the J end by 0 bases, with 7 bases between. For the CDR3, the DNA is TGTGCCAGCGCAGGGTACCAAGAGACCCAGTACTTC. As protein: CASAGYQETQYF.

The genes are TRBV28 and TRBJ1-5; 7 bases map to TRBD1. The trim removed 5 bases at V and 4 bases at J, leaving 8 bases unmatched. This CDR3 has 15 amino acids. Germline V lookup: CDR1 MDHEN, CDR2 SYDVKM. Here the CDR3 DNA reads TGTGCCAGCAGTCCGGGGACAGTGACAAATCAGCCCCAGCATTTT. Residues: CASSPGTVTNQPQHF.

The chain carries TRBV10-2 and TRBJ1-6; 7 bases align to TRBD1. In germline, CDR1 is WSHSY, CDR2 SAAADI. This CDR3 has 14 amino acids. With 4 bases clipped from V and 7 bases from J, the junction kept 4 bases outside the gene matches. CDR3 region: CASSVRGHNSPLHF. As DNA, the CDR3 is TGCGCCAGCAGTGTTAGGGGGCACAATTCACCCCTCCACTTT.

This chain uses TRBV3-1 (or the pseudogene TRBV3-2) with TRBJ2-5; 15 bases line up with TRBD2. The CDR3 sequence is 16 residues long. Germline-derived CDR1 and CDR2 are LGHDT and YNNKEL (reference sequence). After removal of 4 bases from V and 5 bases from J, the junction contained 5 bases not matched to a gene. CDR3 sequence: CASSLGTSGGRETQYF. The CDR3 DNA reads as TGTGCCAGCAGCCTTGGGACTAGCGGGGGGCGGGAGACCCAGTACTTC.

The chain uses TRBV4-1 and TRBJ1-3, with D possibly being TRBD1 (5 bases). In germline, CDR1 is MGHRA, CDR2 YSYEKL. This CDR3 comprises 15 residues. V lost 2 bases and J lost 4, with 12 bases in between. The CDR3 DNA reads as TGCGCCAGCAGCCAACCCACAGGTTCGGGAAACACCATATATTTT. This sequence encodes CASSQPTGSGNTIYF.

This chain uses TRBV29-1 with TRBJ2-5; a weak D match, TRBD2 (6 bases). CDR1 is SQVTM and CDR2 is ANQGSEA in the germline V gene. The CDR3 contains 15 residues. The ends were cut back, 5 bases at V and 2 bases at J, with 18 bases in the middle. The CDR3 protein is CSVQDLAGTQETQYF. DNA of the CDR3: TGCAGCGTTCAGGACCTAGCCGGGACTCAAGAGACCCAGTACTTC.

This chain links TRBV6-5 with TRBJ1-6; 7 bases match TRBD1. This CDR3 is 14 amino acids long. The junction had 8 bases not matched to a gene; V was cut back by 5 bases and J by 10 bases. Germline V gene sequence: CDR1 MNHEY, CDR2 SVGAGI. CDR3 region: CASSPWTGESPLHF. In nucleotides, the CDR3 is TGTGCCAGCAGTCCATGGACAGGCGAGTCACCCCTCCACTTT.

This sequence joins TRBV19 and TRBJ2-1; 7 bases are shared with TRBD1. Germline CDR1 LNHDA, CDR2 SQIVND (reference sequence). The CDR3 totals 15 residues. V trimming: 4 bases; J trimming: 6 bases; junction bases outside the gene matches: 9. CDR3 protein: CASSRTGIDVNEQFF. CDR3 DNA sequence: TGTGCCAGTAGTAGGACAGGAATTGATGTCAATGAGCAGTTCTTC.

In nucleotides, the CDR3 is TGTGCCAGCAGCTTTGATTCAGTCTCTGGAAACACCATATATTTT. As protein: CASSFDSVSGNTIYF. V usage is TRBV7-9 and J usage is TRBJ1-3; D not certain. Germline loops: CDR1 SEHNR, CDR2 FQNEAQ (reference sequence). This CDR3 is built from 15 residues. V gave up 3 bases and J gave up 0 bases, with 9 bases separating them.

This sequence joins TRBV5-1 and TRBJ2-7; TRBD2 might be the D (7 bases). This CDR3 region has 15 residues. CDR1 is SGHRS, CDR2 YFSETQ, per germline. Trimming took 4 bases from V and 2 from J, leaving 16 bases between them. This CDR3 is CASSISSGGPYEQYF. The CDR3 DNA reads as TGCGCCAGCAGCATCTCCTCGGGGGGCCCCTACGAGCAGTACTTC.

V usage is TRBV6-5 and J usage is TRBJ1-2; 7 bases agree with TRBD1. The V gene's germline CDR1 is MNHEY and CDR2 SVGAGI. This CDR3 region has 13 residues. The J segment lost 4 bases and the V segment lost 7 bases, leaving 6 bases of the junction unmatched. CDR3 sequence (DNA): TGTGCCAGCACGCGGGGACAGTTCTATGGCTACACCTTC. It specifies CASTRGQFYGYTF.

This chain links TRBV27 with TRBJ1-2, with a possible D match to TRBD1 (5 bases). This CDR3 is built from 13 residues. V was trimmed by 3 bases and J by 6 bases, leaving 11 bases between them. Germline V lookup: CDR1 MNHEY, CDR2 SMNVEV (reference sequence). CDR3 residues: CASSFRGVHGYTF. CDR3 DNA sequence: TGTGCCAGCAGTTTTCGGGGGGTTCATGGCTACACCTTC.

This clone has a single count. The J gene is TRBJ2-5, the V gene TRBV3-1 (or the pseudogene TRBV3-2), with TRBD2 identical over 11 bases. CDR3 length: 16 residues. Looked up from germline, CDR1 is LGHDT and CDR2 is YNNKEL (reference sequence). Germline trimming cut 5 bases from V and 5 bases from J; bases unmatched to any gene: 10. This CDR3 is CASSSGSGGAVETQYF. As DNA, the CDR3 is TGTGCCAGCAGCAGCGGTAGCGGGGGGGCCGTGGAGACCCAGTACTTC.

The chain uses TRBV19 and TRBJ1-2, with TRBD1 as a possible D gene (5 bases). Germline V CDR1 and CDR2: LNHDA, SQIVND (reference sequence). This CDR3 has 12 amino acids. Trimming left V 3 bases short and J 8 bases short, with 10 bases between. The CDR3, as DNA: TGTGCCAGTAGTATTAGTAGGGGCGGCTACACCTTC. It yields the protein CASSISRGGYTF.

The chain employs TRBV28 and TRBJ2-7, with D possibly matching TRBD2 (6 bases). The germline V gene has CDR1 MDHEN and CDR2 SYDVKM. Deletions cut 6 bases from V and 0 bases from J, with 9 bases between. There are 13 residues in the CDR3. The CDR3 protein is CASSAGSSYEQYV. For the CDR3, the DNA is TGTGCCAGCAGCGCGGGGTCCTCCTACGAGCAGTACGTC.

The chain recombines TRBV29-1 with TRBJ2-1, with TRBD2 identical over 11 bases. Germline V lookup: CDR1 SQVTM, CDR2 ANQGSEA. The trim removed 7 bases at V and 9 bases at J, leaving 8 bases unmatched. The CDR3 length is 13 residues. CDR3: CSDSGGAGSEQFF. DNA for the CDR3: TGCAGCGATAGCGGGGGGGCCGGTAGTGAGCAGTTCTTC.

The genes are TRBV21-1 and TRBJ2-5; the D call TRBD1 from the table was never checked on the DNA. TRBV21-1 is labeled a pseudogene. CDR3 length: 15 amino acids. CDR3 DNA: TGTGCCAGCAGCAAACGTACAGGGGTGCAAGAGACCCAGTACTTC. Protein product: CASSKRTGVQETQYF.